These 24 T cell receptor beta chains share one sample of origin, sequenced in a study of T cells in Graves' hyperthyroidism and ophthalmopathy. Researchers took RNA transcripts and amplified the TCR beta CDR3 regions from them. In the first-round RT-PCR of the TCR CDR3, the HTBI primer set was used. TCRdb itself ran the multiplex PCR reads through MiXCR, one entry per CDR3 protein. The sample shows 600,000 to 650,000 distinct CDR3 sequences, about a sixth of them seen only once. The sample consisted of blood. The receptors were gathered from a woman aged 25-40 years with Graves' hyperthyroidism.

In its sample, this clonotype was seen a few times. Here the CDR3 reads CASSTPLRRDTQYF. CDR3 nucleotides: TGTGCCAGCAGCACCCCACTCAGGAGAGATACGCAGTATTTT. The rearrangement joins TRBV7-9 to TRBJ2-3; D unresolved. With 5 bases removed from V and 5 bases from J, the gap between germline ends came to 14 bases. This CDR3 has 14 residues. Germline assignment: CDR1 SEHNR and CDR2 FQNEAQ (reference sequence).

The gene calls are TRBV7-2 and TRBJ1-4, with D possibly TRBD1 on 5 matching bases. Looked up from germline, CDR1 is SGHTA and CDR2 is FQGNSA. V lost 1 base, J lost 7 bases, and 13 bases lay in between. This CDR3 comprises 15 residues. The CDR3 DNA follows: TGTGCCAGCAGCTTAGGAGGGACCGGGGGTGAAAAACTGTTTTTT. It translates to CASSLGGTGGEKLFF.

This chain joins TRBV28 and TRBJ2-1; perhaps D is TRBD1 or TRBD2 (5 bases each). The CDR3 covers 13 residues. CDR1 is MDHEN, CDR2 SYDVKM, per germline. V was shortened by 10 bases and J by 5 bases, with 15 bases between the two germline ends. The CDR3 DNA reads as TGTGCCAACCGGGACCCCCTAAACAATGAGCAGTTCTTC. This sequence encodes CANRDPLNNEQFF.

Many counts were recorded for this clonotype. V and J are TRBV7-2 and TRBJ2-5; possibly TRBD2 for D (6 bases). Trimming removed 2 bases at V and 4 bases at J, with 17 bases between. This CDR3 spans 16 amino acids. The germline CDR1 and CDR2 sequences are SGHTA and FQGNSA. This chain's CDR3 is CASSLSPVGGGETQYF. The CDR3 nucleotides are TGTGCCAGCAGCTTATCCCCAGTGGGAGGTGGAGAGACCCAGTACTTC.

V gene TRBV12-3 or TRBV12-4 combines with J gene TRBJ2-3; 9 positions match TRBD2. The CDR3 runs 16 residues. V gave up 1 base and J gave up 5 bases; unmatched junction bases: 7. The CDR3 spells CASSLGTSASEDTQYF. For the CDR3, the DNA is TGTGCCAGCAGTTTAGGGACTAGCGCATCGGAAGATACGCAGTATTTT.

This clonotype was found a few times. Written as DNA, the CDR3 is TGCAGTGCTAGTAGGTCGGGAGTGTCGTACAATGAGCAGTTCTTC. Amino acid sequence: CSASRSGVSYNEQFF. This chain links TRBV20-1 with TRBJ2-1, with a weak D call TRBD2 (6 bases). This CDR3 has 15 amino acids. Trimming removed 3 bases from V and 4 bases from J, with 16 bases in between. CDR1 and CDR2 from the germline V gene are DFQATT and SNEGSKA (reference sequence).

This clonotype was seen ten or more times. The rearrangement uses TRBV7-9 and TRBJ2-5; D may be TRBD2 (5 bases). Germline V gene sequence: CDR1 SEHNR, CDR2 FQNEAQ (reference sequence). This CDR3 is built from 14 residues. Trimming took off 5 bases at V and 2 bases at J, with 12 bases between the two ends. The CDR3 coding sequence is TGTGCCAGCAGCAAGGCGGGCCTTCAAGAGACCCAGTACTTC. This sequence encodes CASSKAGLQETQYF.

The rearrangement joins TRBV7-2 to TRBJ2-2; 7 bases align to TRBD2. In germline, CDR1 is SGHTA, CDR2 FQGNSA. The CDR3 has 15 amino acids. With V trimmed by 6 bases and J by 4 bases, 8 bases remained unmatched. Here the CDR3 reads CASSPLGGSTGELFF. In DNA form, the CDR3 reads TGTGCCAGCAGTCCTCTCGGGGGGAGCACCGGGGAGCTGTTTTTT.

This clonotype occurred a few times. V and J are TRBV6-2 or TRBV6-3 and TRBJ1-6; D remains unclear. Trimming cost V 6 bases and J 0 bases, with 9 bases left between them. CDR1 MNHEY and CDR2 SVGEGT come from the germline V gene. This CDR3 comprises 15 residues. CDR3 bases: TGTGCCAGCAGAGAACAGAGCTCCTATAATTCACCCCTCCACTTT. Translating gives CASREQSSYNSPLHF.

This clonotype was observed many times. CDR3 nucleotide sequence: TGTGCCAGCAGTTTATGGGCAGCCTCGAACACTGAAGCTTTCTTT. Translated: CASSLWAASNTEAFF. The chain joins TRBV28 to TRBJ1-1; D is ambiguous. The germline V and J ends were trimmed by 0 bases and 1 base, with 9 bases remaining between them. Germline V gene data show CDR1 as MDHEN and CDR2 as SYDVKM. This CDR3 has 15 amino acids.

The V gene is TRBV6-2 or TRBV6-3, the J gene TRBJ1-2, with D hard to call. The germline CDR1 and CDR2 sequences are MNHEY and SVGEGT. The CDR3 runs to 13 residues. V was pared by 0 bases and J by 6 bases, with 8 bases between. CDR3 in amino acids: CASSYSSVNGYTF. In nucleotides, the CDR3 is TGTGCCAGCAGTTACTCGTCAGTCAATGGCTACACCTTC.

This clonotype has a count of ten or more. The chain is built from TRBV9 and TRBJ2-1; 12 bases line up with TRBD2. The junction had 8 bases not matched to a gene; V was cut back by 3 bases and J by 4 bases. Germline lookup yields CDR1 SGDLS and CDR2 YYNGEE. This CDR3 spans 17 amino acids. DNA for the CDR3: TGTGCCAGCAGCGGCACGACTAGCGGGGGACTATACAATGAGCAGTTCTTC. As protein: CASSGTTSGGLYNEQFF.

The sample holds a few counts of this clonotype. V gene TRBV27 combines with J gene TRBJ2-2; possible D gene TRBD2, 6 bases. V was shortened by 4 bases and J by 5 bases, with 17 bases between the two germline ends. The CDR3 is 16 amino acids. In germline, CDR1 is MNHEY, CDR2 SMNVEV (reference sequence). The CDR3 bases are TGTGCCAGCAGTTCATTGGGACTCCCGGGAACCGGGGAGCTGTTTTTT. It codes for CASSSLGLPGTGELFF.

In this sample, this clonotype turned up many times. The chain has TRBV27 and TRBJ2-3; D ambiguous. Germline lookup yields CDR1 MNHEY and CDR2 SMNVEV (reference sequence). This CDR3 contains 12 residues. Trimming left V 7 bases short and J 4 bases short, with 9 bases between. The CDR3 DNA reads as TGTGCCAGCACCTCTCCCCCAGATACGCAGTATTTT. Translated: CASTSPPDTQYF.

This clonotype was counted a few times. The CDR3 sequence: CASSARTSGSPNEQFF. CDR3 coding DNA: TGTGCCAGTAGTGCGAGGACTAGCGGGAGTCCGAATGAGCAGTTCTTC. The genes are TRBV19 and TRBJ2-1; 13 bases map to TRBD2. Looked up from germline, CDR1 is LNHDA and CDR2 is SQIVND (reference sequence). V gave up 5 bases and J gave up 7 bases; unmatched junction bases: 8. There are 16 residues in the CDR3.

This clonotype was counted a few times. The V gene is TRBV4-1, the J gene TRBJ2-7; 8 positions agree with TRBD1. Germline assignment: CDR1 MGHRA and CDR2 YSYEKL. The CDR3 is 16 amino acids. V lost 3 bases, J lost 2 bases, and 9 bases stayed unmatched. The CDR3 nucleotides are TGCGCCAGCAGCCAGGGGCAGGGGGCGGGTACCTACGAGCAGTACTTC. Protein: CASSQGQGAGTYEQYF.

This clonotype was seen at least ten times. The chain has TRBV28 and TRBJ2-1, with 11 bases matching TRBD2. The J segment lost 8 bases and the V segment lost 3 bases, leaving 12 bases of the junction unmatched. Germline CDR1 MDHEN, CDR2 SYDVKM. The CDR3 sequence is 17 residues long. The CDR3 is CASSFLVVTSGSYEQFF. DNA of the CDR3: TGTGCCAGCAGTTTTTTAGTCGTAACTAGCGGGAGTTATGAGCAGTTCTTC.

This clonotype was picked up one time. The V and J genes are TRBV12-3 or TRBV12-4 and TRBJ2-5; TRBD2 agrees at 16 bases. The length of the CDR3 is 15 residues. The trim removed 6 bases at V and 5 bases at J, leaving 3 bases unmatched. The CDR3 spells CASRPGLAGGETQYF. The CDR3 nucleotides are TGTGCCAGCAGACCGGGACTAGCGGGAGGGGAGACCCAGTACTTC.

This chain joins TRBV6-2 or TRBV6-3 and TRBJ1-5; D ambiguous. V lost 2 bases to trimming and J lost 1 base, with 18 bases between them. The germline CDR1 and CDR2 sequences are MNHEY and SVGEGT. The length of the CDR3 is 18 residues. DNA of the CDR3: TGTGCCAGCAGTTACAGTTTGGCGAGGGAGTGGAGCAATCAGCCCCAGCATTTT. Protein product: CASSYSLAREWSNQPQHF.

A note on this clonotype: A much larger clone is a single base away; this may be a read error. The chain links TRBV18 to TRBJ2-1; D is perhaps TRBD1 or TRBD2 (5 bases each). This CDR3 is 14 amino acids long. Germline loops: CDR1 KGHSH, CDR2 LQKENI. In DNA, the CDR3 is TGTGCCAGCCTCGAGGGGCGGAGCTACAATGAGCAGTCCTTC. Its protein product is CASLEGRSYNEQSF.

For this clonotype: With a much larger clone just one base away, this may be a read error. This chain connects TRBV30 to TRBJ2-7; 7 bases map to TRBD2. Germline V gives CDR1 GTSNPN, CDR2 SVGIG (reference sequence). CDR3 length: 15 amino acids. V was pared by 3 bases and J by 0 bases, with 8 bases of the junction left unmatched. The CDR3 nucleotides are TGTGCCTGGAGAAGGAAAGCGGGGAGCTCCTACGAGCAGTACTTC. It yields the protein CAWRRKAGSSYEQYF.

The table lists this clonotype with many counts. The chain uses TRBV28 and TRBJ1-2; the match to TRBD1 covers 7 bases. After removal of 2 bases from V and 2 bases from J, the junction contained 5 bases not matched to a gene. Germline lookup yields CDR1 MDHEN and CDR2 SYDVKM. This CDR3 comprises 15 residues. DNA for the CDR3: TGTGCCAGCAGTTTAAGAAGACAGGGAAACTATGGCTACACCTTC. Amino acids: CASSLRRQGNYGYTF.

The V gene is TRBV19, the J gene TRBJ2-7; 8 nucleotides match TRBD2. This CDR3 has 14 residues. The V and J ends lost 3 bases and 5 bases, in that order; junction bases with no gene match: 6. Germline CDR1 LNHDA, CDR2 SQIVND (reference sequence). As DNA, the CDR3 is TGTGCCAGTAGTATTGTCTTTAGCGGGAACGAGCAGTACTTC. It specifies CASSIVFSGNEQYF.

Ten or more counts support this clonotype. One end of the junction fails to match germline, which may point to a read error. The chain combines TRBV5-1 with TRBJ1-1; TRBD1 agrees at 7 bases. This CDR3 has 13 amino acids. The germline gives CDR1 SGHRS, CDR2 YFSETQ. In nucleotides, the CDR3 is TGTGCCAGCAGTCTCGGACAGGACACTGAAGCTTTCTTT. Its protein is CASSLGQDTEAFF.